This TCR beta chain was sequenced during a study of blood T cell repertoires in COVID-19. Looking at the study overall: Acute and convalescent COVID-19 samples came from the United States, Italy and Spain. Nucleic acid was either cDNA or gDNA, and it came from T cells, B-cell-depleted T cells, or PBMCs.

In the study's own analysis: Amplification with reference gene primers provided the estimates of nucleated cell counts. TCRdb keeps only in-frame clones here, not all; method: immunoSEQ multiplex PCR. Clone size and V and J calls were adopted from that table, with D and trimming inferred from the DNA. The sample shows under 300,000 clones, around 83% of them seen only once. Looked up from germline, CDR1 is KGHDR and CDR2 is SFDVKD. Trimming left V 4 bases short and J 5 bases short, with 14 bases between. There are 15 residues in the CDR3. The source is a man aged 80 or over with acute or convalescent COVID-19. J is TRBJ2-1 and V is TRBV24-1; a weak D match, TRBD2 (5 bases). Sequenced input: peripheral blood. The CDR3 sequence: CATSDARSGDNEQFF. CDR3 coding DNA: TGTGCCACCAGTGACGCAAGAAGCGGCGACAATGAGCAGTTCTTC.